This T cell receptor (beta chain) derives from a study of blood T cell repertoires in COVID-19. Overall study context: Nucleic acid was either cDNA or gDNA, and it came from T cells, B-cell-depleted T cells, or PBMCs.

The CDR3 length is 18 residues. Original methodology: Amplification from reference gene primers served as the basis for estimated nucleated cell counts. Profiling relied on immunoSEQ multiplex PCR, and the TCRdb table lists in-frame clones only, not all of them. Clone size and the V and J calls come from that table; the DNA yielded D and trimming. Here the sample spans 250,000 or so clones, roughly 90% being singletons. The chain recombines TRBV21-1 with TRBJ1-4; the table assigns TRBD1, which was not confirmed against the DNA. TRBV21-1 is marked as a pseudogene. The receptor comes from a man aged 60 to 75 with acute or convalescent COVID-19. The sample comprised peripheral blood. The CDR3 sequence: CASSKGARGLATNEKLFF. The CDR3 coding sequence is TGTGCCAGCAGCAAAGGAGCCAGGGGGCTGGCAACTAATGAAAAACTGTTTTTT.